This is a list of T cell receptor beta chains from one sample in a study of tumor-infiltrating lymphocytes in primary liver carcinoma. TCRdb recomputed calls from the multiplex PCR reads with MiXCR, one row per CDR3 protein. The sample carries tens of thousands of distinct CDR3 sequences, around 64% recorded once. Sequenced: liver tumor tissue from sampling region 2. The receptors were sampled from a middle-aged man with primary liver carcinoma and hepatitis B virus infection. CDR3s include the opening cysteine and the closing phenylalanine or tryptophan. The D gene is left open where the match is weak. Some rows have no size entry. The others give once, few or many, or a class for an expanded clone.

.	13	TRBV11-2	TRBJ1-1	.	CASSLARDTEALF	TGTGCCAGCAGCTTAGCTCGTGACACTGAAGCTTTATTT
.	14	TRBV6-1	TRBJ2-7	few	CTSSLGSGPYEQYF	TGTACCAGCAGTCTTGGGTCCGGTCCCTACGAGCAGTACTTC
.	16	TRBV11-2	TRBJ2-1	.	CAISLELLTGMNEHFF	TGTGCCATCAGCTTAGAGCTCCTAACGGGAATGAATGAGCACTTCTTC
TRBD2	15	TRBV5-1	TRBJ2-7	.	CASILTSGSYYEQYF	TGCGCCAGCATCTTGACTAGCGGGTCCTACTACGAGCAGTACTTC
TRBD1	14	TRBV4-3	TRBJ2-1	.	CASSLDRGGNKQFF	TGCGCCAGCAGCCTGGACAGGGGGGGGAATAAGCAGTTCTTC
TRBD2	15	TRBV6-2/TRBV6-3	TRBJ2-3	.	CASSNVSGRSDTQYF	TGTGCCAGCAGTAACGTTAGCGGGAGATCAGATACGCAGTATTTT
.	13	TRBV14	TRBJ1-5	.	CASNRGYADTQHF	TGTGCCAGCAACCGAGGATACGCAGATACGCAGCATTTT
.	15	TRBV6-1	TRBJ2-2	few	CASSEESGNTGKLFF	TGTGCCAGCAGTGAAGAGTCGGGAAACACCGGGAAGCTGTTTTTC
TRBD1	15	TRBV11-1	TRBJ2-7	.	CASSSGWDRVDEQYF	TGTGCCAGCAGCTCGGGCTGGGACAGAGTTGACGAGCAGTACTTC
.	14	TRBV7-2	TRBJ1-5	.	CASSLDGSGQPQHF	TGTGCCAGCAGCTTAGATGGCTCTGGCCAGCCCCAGCATTTT
.	14	TRBV6-6	TRBJ1-4	few	CASHPQGLFEKLFF	TGTGCCAGCCATCCCCAGGGGCTGTTTGAAAAACTGTTTTTT
.	15	TRBV11-2	TRBJ1-1	.	CASSPWRGSNTGAFF	TGTGCCAGCAGCCCGTGGCGTGGAAGTAACACTGGGGCTTTCTTT
.	12	TRBV19	TRBJ2-4	.	CASGLAGNIQYF	TGTGCCAGCGGATTAGCCGGAAACATTCAGTACTTC
.	12	TRBV4-1	TRBJ2-2	.	CSSSQEAGELFF	TGCTCCAGCAGCCAAGAGGCCGGGGAGCTGTTTTTT
TRBD2	14	TRBV12-3/TRBV12-4	TRBJ2-7	.	CASSGTSRGYEQYF	TGTGCCAGCAGCGGGACTAGCAGGGGATACGAGCAGTACTTC
.	13	TRBV6-2/TRBV6-3	TRBJ1-2	many	CASSLGWNYGYTF	TGTGCCAGCAGTCTAGGGTGGAACTATGGCTACACCTTC
TRBD2	16	TRBV4-1	TRBJ2-7	.	CASSQSLAEPLYDQYF	TGCGCCAGCAGCCAATCCCTAGCGGAACCACTTTACGATCAATACTTC
.	18	TRBV11-2	TRBJ2-5	once	CVSSIARLALGKKETQYF	TGTGTCAGCAGCATAGCGAGGCTGGCCCTGGGAAAAAAAGAGACCCAGTACTTC
.	15	TRBV11-2	TRBJ2-7	.	CASSLECGISGKQYF	TGTGCTAGCAGCTTAGAGTGCGGGATCTCTGGCAAGCAGTACTTC
.	17	TRBV7-9	TRBJ2-1	.	CASSLPYQGSKTNEQFF	TGTGCCAGCAGCTTACCATATCAGGGGTCCAAAACGAATGAGCAGTTCTTC
.	14	TRBV9	TRBJ2-7	.	CASSSGTRDYAQYF	TGTGCCAGCAGCTCCGGGACACGTGATTACGCGCAGTACTTC
.	16	TRBV20-1	TRBJ2-1	.	CSASRSTWSVADEQFF	TGCAGTGCTAGCCGCTCTACGTGGTCCGTGGCGGATGAGCAGTTCTTC
.	13	TRBV4-1	TRBJ1-3	medium-sized	CASSQDLGDTIYF	TGCGCCAGCAGCCAAGATCTCGGAGACACCATATATTTT
TRBD2	13	TRBV11-3	TRBJ2-5	.	CAGSTTGGETQYF	TGTGCCGGTAGCACTACGGGGGGAGAGACCCAGTACTTC
.	11	TRBV30	TRBJ1-1	.	CAWPKSAEAFF	TGTGCCTGGCCTAAAAGTGCTGAAGCTTTCTTT
TRBD2	15	TRBV11-2	TRBJ2-5	many	CASSLGASGQETQYF	TGTGCCAGCAGCTTAGGGGCTAGCGGACAAGAGACCCAGTACTTC
.	12	TRBV19	TRBJ2-3	.	CVSSMTGDTQYF	TGTGTCAGTAGTATGACCGGGGATACGCAGTATTTT
.	13	TRBV29-1	TRBJ2-3	.	CIGVGASILTQYF	TGCATCGGAGTGGGAGCGTCCATCCTGACGCAGTATTTT
.	14	TRBV7-9	TRBJ2-1	.	CASSKSIRTNEQFF	TGTGCCAGCAGTAAAAGTATCCGGACTAATGAGCAGTTCTTC
TRBD1	15	TRBV5-8	TRBJ2-1	many	CASSLGGQGTNEQFF	TGTGCCAGCAGCCTGGGGGGACAGGGGACAAATGAGCAGTTCTTC
TRBD1	15	TRBV5-5	TRBJ2-7	many	CASSPGQGAPYEQYF	TGTGCCAGCAGCCCGGGACAGGGGGCCCCTTACGAGCAGTACTTC
.	14	TRBV5-5	TRBJ2-2	.	CASSFNLNTGELFF	TGTGCCAGCAGCTTTAACCTAAACACCGGGGAGCTGTTTTTT